This T cell receptor beta chain was sequenced for a study of naive and memory T cell subsets. The study, taken as a whole, reports: Diversity fell and Gini index rose from naive through CM, EM, EMRA. A few larger clonotypes appeared in naive repertoires, especially CD8, possibly memory cells re-expressing CD45RA. Clonotypes here are unpaired alpha or beta chain sequences.

The beta constant-region primer was an equimolar mix of two oligonucleotides covering TRBC1 and TRBC2. Ligated cDNA was amplified by four rounds of PCR with nested alpha and beta constant-region primers and SP2. TCRdb recomputed calls from the UMI-ligation and nested PCR reads with MiXCR, one row per CDR3 protein. The sample shows more than 95,000 distinct CDR3 sequences, roughly 15% of them seen only once. Worth noting for this clonotype: Its specificity is unknown.

After CD4 positive bead selection, the CD4-negative fraction gave CD8 T cells. The CDR3 covers 13 residues. Looked up from germline, CDR1 is MDHEN and CDR2 is SYDVKM. V was pared by 3 bases and J by 5 bases, with 5 bases between. This chain connects TRBV28 to TRBJ2-6; D unclear. The receptor was isolated from a human donor in good health. The specimen sequenced was naive CD8+ T cells from blood. Here the CDR3 reads CASSFYRANVLTF. The CDR3 DNA sequence: TGTGCCAGCAGTTTCTACAGGGCCAACGTCCTGACTTTC.